This T cell receptor beta chain derives from a study of T cell repertoires in cytomegalovirus infection. In TCRdb, the reads were re-called with MiXCR into one record per CDR3 protein. This table has a few hundred thousand distinct CDR3 sequences, roughly 42% appearing once. About this clonotype itself: Its antigen is undetermined.

V shed 7 bases and J shed 9 bases, with 19 bases lying between them. This CDR3 has 14 amino acids. The germline gives CDR1 SGHAT, CDR2 FQNNGV. The chain is built from TRBV11-2 and TRBJ2-1, with D maybe TRBD2 (5 bases). The receptor was isolated from a human donor in good health (CMV status not recorded). Some clones in this sample may be carry-over from other donors' samples. The sample was cultured PBMCs, taken from culture after CMV antigen stimulation. This chain's CDR3 is CASITGLLAGEQFF. The CDR3 DNA reads as TGTGCCAGCATCACGGGTCTTTTGGCGGGTGAGCAGTTCTTC. Looking up the rest from reference TRBV11-2 and TRBJ2-1 gives the full variable domain: EAGVAQSPRYKIIEKRQSVAFWCNPISGHATLYWYQQILGQGPKLLIQFQNNGVVDDSQLPKDRFSAERLKGVDSTLKIQPAKLEDSAVYLCASITGLLAGEQFFGPGTRLTVL.